Sequencing of this T cell receptor (beta chain) was carried out in a study of beta chain features in type 1 diabetes (dated by TCRdb to the late 2010s). Broadly, across the study: Mean age, gender distribution, total cell number and subset yield were not different between patients and healthy donors. A total of 100 million to 110 million sorted cells were examined across all samples, and a strong correlation was observed between cell number per subset and RNA yield. In the study, recently diagnosed type 1 diabetes patients and matched healthy donors were compared on the TCRB repertoires of their sorted circulating CD4+ T cell subsets. Regulatory and stem cell-like memory subsets were isolated from only 8 patients and roughly eight healthy donors, whereas naive and central memory subsets came from all 30 or so donors.

From cysteine to phenylalanine, the CDR3 is 14 amino acids long. Only the CDR3 DNA is retained, 42 bases long and in frame from the first base. The germline ends are 13 bases apart after V is trimmed by 2 bases and J by 4 bases. The germline V gene yields SQVTM for CDR1 and ANQGSEA for CDR2. What the research found in general, with its limitations: Fewer insertions and more nucleotide deletions at VDJ recombination sites were observed in patients with type 1 diabetes, implying thymic rearrangement abnormalities. Because small numbers of individuals were included in the HLA sub-analyses, any influence of HLA type on TCRB rearrangement was left unresolved. Naive, central memory and regulatory TCRB repertoires appeared to be more similar among patients than among healthy donors. Shorter templates might be favored by PCR, yet because patient and control samples were amplified and corrected together, any such skew would affect both groups equally. In all four CD4+ subsets, TCRB CDR3 length was moderately but significantly shorter in type 1 diabetes patients. Because cDNA was sequenced instead of genomic DNA, activated cells with high expression could be over-represented, although the groups did not differ in activation or CD3 levels.

The entire amount of isolated RNA was reverse transcribed using the High Capacity cDNA Reverse Transcription Kit, so the sequenced TCRB transcripts were expressed ones. Deep immunoSEQ sequencing was applied to naive, central memory and regulatory T cell samples, giving an average of roughly 3.5 million total reads per sample. Sorted cells were lysed in RLT buffer and RNA was extracted with DNase-treated RNeasy Micro or Mini kits, depending on cell number. Each cell subset was processed separately to prevent cross-contamination, with patient and healthy donor samples processed together. Using the immunoSEQ multiplex PCR, TCRB sequences were amplified from cDNA into 87-bp fragments spanning the CDR3 region. Amplicons were sequenced on the Illumina HiSeq platform. The study's processing was this. Synthetic template baselines were used to correct PCR bias computationally, reads within Hamming distance 2 were collapsed together, and singletons that could not be merged were discarded. Reads were aligned to IMGT to assign V, D and J genes, CDR3 length, and insertions or deletions at six rearrangement sites. Within each subset, clonotype counts were normalized to sorted cell number, after which true diversity and Gini coefficients were computed with the tcR R package. The overlap coefficient, calculated on TCRB nucleotide sequences, was used to measure repertoire sharing. Out-of-frame TCRB sequences from naive cells were analyzed as a proxy for the pre-selection repertoire. As stored in TCRdb, this immuneACCESS dataset retains in-frame rearrangements with V and J assigned. A fraction of the clones does not appear; measured against another copy, unresolved V genes explain less than half of the discrepancy, and the remainder lacks a known reason. V, J and clone size were drawn from that table, and D and trimming were deduced from the DNA. The sample records hundreds of thousands of clones, roughly an eighth of which are singletons. The ten biggest clones cover 0.03% to 0.04% of the sample.

From each donor, a single peripheral blood sample of around 120 mL on average was drawn into heparinised tubes. A BD FACSAria II and a panel including CD45RO, CCR7, CD25, CD127, CD95 and CD27 were used to sort naive, central memory, regulatory and stem cell-like memory CD4+ T cells. Every sorted population had a purity above 98%. PBMCs were isolated immediately by Lymphoprep density gradient centrifugation and stained directly without culture. So that batch effects would be minimized, each experiment stained and sorted samples in pairs, pairing one healthy donor with one patient. This clone has more than one count but fewer than ten. Its antigen target is currently unknown. No base-level quality is on record; no much larger clone is a single base apart.

Sequenced sample: naive CD4+ T cells from blood. Sample cell subset or site, as interpreted from the label and publication: true naive CD4+ T cells. In this chain, TRBV29-1 is recombined with TRBJ2-3; too little of a D gene remains to name it. This receptor was identified in a man in his late teens or twenties with type 1 diabetes. CDR3 reads: CSVEPGSSADTQYF. The nucleotide sequence is given as TGCAGCGTTGAACCAGGATCCTCGGCAGATACGCAGTATTTT.